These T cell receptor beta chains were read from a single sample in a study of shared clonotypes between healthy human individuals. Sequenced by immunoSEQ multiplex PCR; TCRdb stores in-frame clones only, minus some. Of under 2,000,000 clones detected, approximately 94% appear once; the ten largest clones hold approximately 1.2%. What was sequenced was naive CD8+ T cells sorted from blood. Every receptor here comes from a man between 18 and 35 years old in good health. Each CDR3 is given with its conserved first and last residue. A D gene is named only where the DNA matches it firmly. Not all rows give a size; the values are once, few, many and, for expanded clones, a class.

CDR3nt: TGTGCCAGCAGCTCCGGGACAGTGGTTTTTGGGGGGGAGCAGTACTTC
CDR3aa: CASSSGTVVFGGEQYF
v_gene: TRBV7-9
j_gene: TRBJ2-7
abundance: -
d_gene: -

CDR3nt: TGTGCCAGCAGTGAAGAAGCAACAGGATATAATTCACCCCTCCACTTT
CDR3aa: CASSEEATGYNSPLHF
v_gene: TRBV2
j_gene: TRBJ1-6
abundance: -
d_gene: -

CDR3nt: TGTGCCAGCAGTGGACGGACAGTAAACTATGGCTACACCTTC
CDR3aa: CASSGRTVNYGYTF
v_gene: TRBV25-1
j_gene: TRBJ1-2
abundance: -
d_gene: -

CDR3nt: TGTGCCAGCAGCGTAGGGGTAGCGGCCTACGAGCAGTACTTC
CDR3aa: CASSVGVAAYEQYF
v_gene: TRBV9
j_gene: TRBJ2-7
abundance: -
d_gene: -

CDR3nt: TGTGCCAGCAGTGAACGTGGAGGAAACCCCTACAATGAGCAGTTCTTC
CDR3aa: CASSERGGNPYNEQFF
v_gene: TRBV2
j_gene: TRBJ2-1
abundance: -
d_gene: -

CDR3nt: TGTGCCAGCAGCCCAATGGGGGCAGCTAACTATGGCTACACCTTC
CDR3aa: CASSPMGAANYGYTF
v_gene: TRBV6-5
j_gene: TRBJ1-2
abundance: -
d_gene: -

CDR3nt: TGTGCCAGCAGACCACAGGGTGTCACCTACGAGCAGTACTTC
CDR3aa: CASRPQGVTYEQYF
v_gene: TRBV5-6
j_gene: TRBJ2-7
abundance: -
d_gene: -

CDR3nt: TGTGCCAGTAGTAGAGGGGATTACGAGCAGTACTTC
CDR3aa: CASSRGDYEQYF
v_gene: TRBV19
j_gene: TRBJ2-7
abundance: -
d_gene: -

CDR3nt: TGCAGCGTTGATTTGGGAAGTGGCTACACCTTC
CDR3aa: CSVDLGSGYTF
v_gene: TRBV29-1
j_gene: TRBJ1-2
abundance: -
d_gene: -

CDR3nt: TGTGCCTGGAAGTACAGGGACGGCTACACCTTC
CDR3aa: CAWKYRDGYTF
v_gene: TRBV30
j_gene: TRBJ1-2
abundance: few
d_gene: -

CDR3nt: TGTGCCAGCAGTGATATGGAGCCCCAGCATTTT
CDR3aa: CASSDMEPQHF
v_gene: TRBV2
j_gene: TRBJ1-5
abundance: once
d_gene: -

CDR3nt: TGTGCCAGCAGCCGGTCGGGGACTGCAACTAATGAAAAACTGTTTTTT
CDR3aa: CASSRSGTATNEKLFF
v_gene: TRBV13
j_gene: TRBJ1-4
abundance: -
d_gene: -

CDR3nt: TGTGCCAGCAGTGCGTCCCAGGGTTATACTGAAGCTTTCTTT
CDR3aa: CASSASQGYTEAFF
v_gene: TRBV6-5
j_gene: TRBJ1-1
abundance: -
d_gene: -

CDR3nt: TGTGCCAGCAGCTTAGATACCCTCACAGATACGCAGTATTTT
CDR3aa: CASSLDTLTDTQYF
v_gene: TRBV11-2
j_gene: TRBJ2-3
abundance: -
d_gene: -

CDR3nt: TGTGCCAGCAGTTCGGACTCAACCATTGACACCGGGGAGCTGTTTTTT
CDR3aa: CASSSDSTIDTGELFF
v_gene: TRBV5-6
j_gene: TRBJ2-2
abundance: -
d_gene: -

CDR3nt: TGTGCCAGCAGTGTCCGTAGCGGGAGCTCCTACAATGAGCAGTTCTTC
CDR3aa: CASSVRSGSSYNEQFF
v_gene: TRBV2
j_gene: TRBJ2-1
abundance: -
d_gene: TRBD2

CDR3nt: TGTGCCAGCAGCTTAGGAGGGACAGTGATTGACTATGGCTACACCTTC
CDR3aa: CASSLGGTVIDYGYTF
v_gene: TRBV11-2
j_gene: TRBJ1-2
abundance: -
d_gene: TRBD1

CDR3nt: TGTGCCAGCAGTGGAGATGTCCGCGGGGCGTATTCACATCAGCCCCAGCATTTT
CDR3aa: CASSGDVRGAYSHQPQHF
v_gene: TRBV2
j_gene: TRBJ1-5
abundance: -
d_gene: -

CDR3nt: TGTGCCAGCAGTGAAGGACAGCAAGAGACCCAGTACTTC
CDR3aa: CASSEGQQETQYF
v_gene: TRBV6-1
j_gene: TRBJ2-5
abundance: -
d_gene: -

CDR3nt: TGCGCCAGCAGCCAAGAGTCACAGGGGGCTTACAATGAGCAGTTCTTC
CDR3aa: CASSQESQGAYNEQFF
v_gene: TRBV4-3
j_gene: TRBJ2-1
abundance: -
d_gene: TRBD1

CDR3nt: TGTGCCAGCAGCTTACTCGGGACTAGCGGAGAGACCCAGTACTTC
CDR3aa: CASSLLGTSGETQYF
v_gene: TRBV11-2
j_gene: TRBJ2-5
abundance: -
d_gene: TRBD2

CDR3nt: TGTGCCAGCAGTTACTCGCCCCGCGGGGAGCTGTTTTTT
CDR3aa: CASSYSPRGELFF
v_gene: TRBV6-5
j_gene: TRBJ2-2
abundance: -
d_gene: -

CDR3nt: TGCGCCAGCAGCTTGGGGGTAGGGCAAGAGACCCAGTACTTC
CDR3aa: CASSLGVGQETQYF
v_gene: TRBV5-1
j_gene: TRBJ2-5
abundance: -
d_gene: -

CDR3nt: TGTGCCAGCAGTGAGTGGAGCCTGGCAACTAATGAAAAACTGTTTTTT
CDR3aa: CASSEWSLATNEKLFF
v_gene: TRBV6-1
j_gene: TRBJ1-4
abundance: -
d_gene: -

CDR3nt: TGTGCCAGCGCGGATCACAACCAAGAGACCCAGTACTTC
CDR3aa: CASADHNQETQYF
v_gene: TRBV7-8
j_gene: TRBJ2-5
abundance: -
d_gene: -

CDR3nt: TGTGCCAGCAGGACTAGCGCGGTCCAAGAGACCCAGTACTTC
CDR3aa: CASRTSAVQETQYF
v_gene: TRBV6-1
j_gene: TRBJ2-5
abundance: -
d_gene: TRBD2

CDR3nt: TGCGCCAGCAGTCTTACAGGGTCTAATTCACCCCTCCACTTT
CDR3aa: CASSLTGSNSPLHF
v_gene: TRBV4-1
j_gene: TRBJ1-6
abundance: -
d_gene: -

CDR3nt: TGTGCCAGCAGCTTAATGGCGGGCAAAGCCTACGAGCAGTACTTC
CDR3aa: CASSLMAGKAYEQYF
v_gene: TRBV7-8
j_gene: TRBJ2-7
abundance: -
d_gene: -

CDR3nt: TGTGCCAGCAGCCTAGGACAGGGAGGAACTGAAGCTTTCTTT
CDR3aa: CASSLGQGGTEAFF
v_gene: TRBV11-2
j_gene: TRBJ1-1
abundance: -
d_gene: TRBD1

CDR3nt: TGTGCCAGTAGTATTCCGGGACAGCGTTCTTCCTCCTCTGGAAACACCATATATTTT
CDR3aa: CASSIPGQRSSSSGNTIYF
v_gene: TRBV19
j_gene: TRBJ1-3
abundance: -
d_gene: TRBD1

CDR3nt: TGTGCCAGTAGCACTAGCGGGGGGCCTCTTAACGAGCAGTACTTC
CDR3aa: CASSTSGGPLNEQYF
v_gene: TRBV19
j_gene: TRBJ2-7
abundance: -
d_gene: TRBD2

CDR3nt: TGTGCCAGCAGCTCCGGGACAGGAGGTTCACCCCTCCACTTT
CDR3aa: CASSSGTGGSPLHF
v_gene: TRBV5-6
j_gene: TRBJ1-6
abundance: -
d_gene: TRBD1

CDR3nt: TGTGCCAGCAGTTTACCCGACAGGGAGAAAACCCAGTACTTC
CDR3aa: CASSLPDREKTQYF
v_gene: TRBV27
j_gene: TRBJ2-5
abundance: once
d_gene: TRBD1

CDR3nt: TGTGCCAGCAGCTTATGGCCAGGGGAGTCCTACGAGCAGTACTTC
CDR3aa: CASSLWPGESYEQYF
v_gene: TRBV7-9
j_gene: TRBJ2-7
abundance: -
d_gene: -

CDR3nt: TGTGCCAGCAGTGAAGAGGGGGGACAGGGGTGGACAGATACGCAGTATTTT
CDR3aa: CASSEEGGQGWTDTQYF
v_gene: TRBV6-1
j_gene: TRBJ2-3
abundance: -
d_gene: TRBD1

CDR3nt: TGTGCCTGGAGTCTTGAGACCCAGTACTTC
CDR3aa: CAWSLETQYF
v_gene: TRBV30
j_gene: TRBJ2-5
abundance: -
d_gene: -

CDR3nt: TGTGCCAGCAGCGTAAGGGTCGGAACCTACGAGCAGTACTTC
CDR3aa: CASSVRVGTYEQYF
v_gene: TRBV9
j_gene: TRBJ2-7
abundance: -
d_gene: -

CDR3nt: TGCGCCAGCAGTGAGTCAGGAGAGCAGTACTTC
CDR3aa: CASSESGEQYF
v_gene: TRBV10-2
j_gene: TRBJ2-7
abundance: -
d_gene: -

CDR3nt: TGTGCCAGCAGCGCACTAGCGGGGGTAAATGAGCAGTTCTTC
CDR3aa: CASSALAGVNEQFF
v_gene: TRBV27
j_gene: TRBJ2-1
abundance: -
d_gene: TRBD2

CDR3nt: TGTGCCAGCAGCGTTACAGGGGAACCCCCCTACGAGCAGTACTTC
CDR3aa: CASSVTGEPPYEQYF
v_gene: TRBV9
j_gene: TRBJ2-7
abundance: -
d_gene: TRBD1

CDR3nt: TGTGCCAGCAGCTTTGGACCCACGAGACTCGATGATTCACCCCTCCACTTT
CDR3aa: CASSFGPTRLDDSPLHF
v_gene: TRBV7-9
j_gene: TRBJ1-6
abundance: once
d_gene: -

CDR3nt: TGTGCCAGCGGAGGGAGGGGCACTGAAGCTTTCTTT
CDR3aa: CASGGRGTEAFF
v_gene: TRBV28
j_gene: TRBJ1-1
abundance: -
d_gene: -

CDR3nt: TGTGCCAGCAGCGGGCTGAGCAATCAGCCCCAGCATTTT
CDR3aa: CASSGLSNQPQHF
v_gene: TRBV7-9
j_gene: TRBJ1-5
abundance: -
d_gene: -

CDR3nt: TGTGCCATCAGTGATCCGGCCAGACGAAGCTCCTACAATGAGCAGTTCTTC
CDR3aa: CAISDPARRSSYNEQFF
v_gene: TRBV10-3
j_gene: TRBJ2-1
abundance: -
d_gene: -

CDR3nt: TGTGCCACCAGCAGTGCGGGGGGTGTCGAGACCCAGTACTTC
CDR3aa: CATSSAGGVETQYF
v_gene: TRBV15
j_gene: TRBJ2-5
abundance: -
d_gene: TRBD2

CDR3nt: TGTGCCAGCAGTGTGACAGGAAGCCAAGAGACCCAGTACTTC
CDR3aa: CASSVTGSQETQYF
v_gene: TRBV2
j_gene: TRBJ2-5
abundance: -
d_gene: -

CDR3nt: TGTGCCAGCAGCCCCCAGACTAGCGCCGAGCCCGGGGAGCTGTTTTTT
CDR3aa: CASSPQTSAEPGELFF
v_gene: TRBV9
j_gene: TRBJ2-2
abundance: -
d_gene: TRBD2

CDR3nt: TGTGCCAGCAGCGTAGACGGGGGAGGATCCACAGATACGCAGTATTTT
CDR3aa: CASSVDGGGSTDTQYF
v_gene: TRBV9
j_gene: TRBJ2-3
abundance: -
d_gene: -

CDR3nt: TGCGCCAGCAGCTGGGACAGGGTTGGGGATGGCTACACCTTC
CDR3aa: CASSWDRVGDGYTF
v_gene: TRBV4-1
j_gene: TRBJ1-2
abundance: -
d_gene: TRBD1

CDR3nt: TGCGCCAGCAGCCAGGTCTCAGGGACTAGCGGGAGCTCCTACAATGAGCAGTTCTTC
CDR3aa: CASSQVSGTSGSSYNEQFF
v_gene: TRBV4-3
j_gene: TRBJ2-1
abundance: -
d_gene: TRBD2

CDR3nt: TGCAGCGGGGGAGATCTTATCACAGATACGCAGTATTTT
CDR3aa: CSGGDLITDTQYF
v_gene: TRBV29-1
j_gene: TRBJ2-3
abundance: -
d_gene: -

CDR3nt: TGTGCCAGCACCGATGACACGACCTACTATGGCTACACCTTC
CDR3aa: CASTDDTTYYGYTF
v_gene: TRBV6-1
j_gene: TRBJ1-2
abundance: -
d_gene: -

CDR3nt: TGTGCCAGCAGTGAAGCTAGCGGGGGTGGTACCGGGGAGCTGTTTTTT
CDR3aa: CASSEASGGGTGELFF
v_gene: TRBV6-1
j_gene: TRBJ2-2
abundance: -
d_gene: TRBD2

CDR3nt: TGCGCCAGCAGCCGCCCGACTAGCGGGAGTTTCCACAATGAGCAGTTCTTC
CDR3aa: CASSRPTSGSFHNEQFF
v_gene: TRBV4-3
j_gene: TRBJ2-1
abundance: -
d_gene: TRBD2